A single sample is the source of the 14 T cell receptor beta chains below, sequenced in a study of regulatory dendritic cells for organ transplantation. Generated by immunoSEQ multiplex PCR, the TCRdb table keeps only in-frame clones and is missing some. The sample has more than 10,000 clones; roughly 86% are singletons. CFSE-labeled sorted T cells met regulatory or mature dendritic cells for under 6 days. For these TCRs, the target antigens are not known. The sequenced sample consisted of naive CD8+ T cells from blood cultured with dendritic cells. Regarding subset: CD45RA+ naive T cells. The receptor set was obtained from a human donor in good health.

This clone was seen once. This sequence joins TRBV7-9 and TRBJ2-5; D not resolved. Trimming pared 0 bases from V and 3 bases from J, leaving 8 bases between. Germline V gene lookup returns CDR1 SEHNR and CDR2 FQNEAQ (reference sequence). This CDR3 comprises 14 residues. The CDR3 here is CASSLAKLEETQYF. Here the CDR3 DNA reads TGTGCCAGCAGCTTAGCGAAACTGGAAGAGACCCAGTACTTC. The full variable domain, rest sourced from reference TRBV7-9 and TRBJ2-5, is DTGVSQNPRHKITKRGQNVTFRCDPISEHNRLYWYRQTLGQGPEFLTYFQNEAQLEKSRLLSDRFSAERPKGSFSTLEIQRTEQGDSAMYLCASSLAKLEETQYFGPGTRLLVL.

The rearrangement joins TRBV19 to TRBJ2-5, with D possibly being TRBD2 (6 bases). Germline-derived CDR1 and CDR2 are LNHDA and SQIVND (reference sequence). V was cut by 3 bases and J by 2 bases, with 10 bases left in between. CDR3 length: 14 amino acids. The CDR3 DNA follows: TGTGCCAGTAGTATGCGGGACTCGCAAGAGACCCAGTACTTC. It specifies CASSMRDSQETQYF. Using reference TRBV19 and TRBJ2-5 for the parts outside the CDR3, the full variable domain is DGGITQSPKYLFRKEGQNVTLSCEQNLNHDAMYWYRQDPGQGLRLIYYSQIVNDFQKGDIAEGYSVSREKKESFPLTVTSAQKNPTAFYLCASSMRDSQETQYFGPGTRLLVL.

This clone has just a few counts. The chain links TRBV2 to TRBJ2-6; TRBD2 might be the D (6 bases). The length of the CDR3 is 15 residues. The germline V and J ends were trimmed by 4 bases and 1 base, with 8 bases remaining between them. CDR1 and CDR2 (germline): SNHLY, FYNNEI. CDR3 in amino acids: CASSVGRSGANVLTF. For the CDR3, the DNA is TGTGCCAGCAGTGTCGGGAGATCTGGGGCCAACGTCCTGACTTTC.

The V and J genes are TRBV7-9 and TRBJ1-2; 12 nucleotides align to TRBD1. The V gene end was trimmed by 5 bases and the J gene end by 8 bases; junction bases not matched to a gene: 9. The CDR3 length is 15 residues. Per the germline V gene, CDR1 is SEHNR and CDR2 is FQNEAQ (reference sequence). As DNA, the CDR3 is TGTGCCAGCAGCACGAAGGGACAGGGGGCGCCCGGCTACACCTTC. It is translated as CASSTKGQGAPGYTF.

The V gene is TRBV25-1, the J gene TRBJ1-2, with D maybe TRBD1 (5 bases). V lost 6 bases, J lost 4 bases, and 12 bases lay in between. This CDR3 has 13 residues. Germline V lookup: CDR1 MGHDK, CDR2 SYGVNS. In DNA form, the CDR3 reads TGTGCCAGCAGCCCAACAGGTATCTATGGCTACACCTTC. Translated: CASSPTGIYGYTF.

The chain has TRBV7-2 and TRBJ2-5, with a possible D match to TRBD2 (5 bases). V lost 2 bases, J lost 0 bases, and 16 bases lay in between. This CDR3 comprises 17 residues. Per the germline V gene, CDR1 is SGHTA and CDR2 is FQGNSA. CDR3: CASSLRSIRRYQETQYF. CDR3 coding DNA: TGTGCCAGCAGCTTAAGGTCGATACGGAGGTACCAAGAGACCCAGTACTTC.

V gene TRBV7-2 combines with J gene TRBJ2-5; 8 nucleotides match TRBD2. J gave up 1 base and V 2 bases, and 6 bases lay outside the gene matches. The germline V gene has CDR1 SGHTA and CDR2 FQGNSA. The CDR3 covers 16 residues. The CDR3 sequence is CASSLRVAGTQETQYF. The CDR3 nucleotides read TGTGCCAGCAGCTTAAGGGTAGCGGGGACCCAAGAGACCCAGTACTTC.

The V and J genes are TRBV7-9 and TRBJ2-7; unclear D gene. From germline, CDR1 is SEHNR and CDR2 FQNEAQ (reference sequence). This CDR3 is built from 14 residues. The V end was cut by 1 base, the J end by 7 bases, with 14 bases between. The CDR3 DNA follows: TGTGCCAGCAGCTTAGAACTGCCTGTGGGGGAGCAGTACTTC. It codes for CASSLELPVGEQYF.

J is TRBJ2-5 and V is TRBV19, with a weak D call TRBD1 (6 bases). Between the trimmed V and J ends, which lost 3 bases and 1 base, there was a span of 12 bases. The CDR3 length is 15 residues. CDR1 and CDR2 from the germline V gene are LNHDA and SQIVND (reference sequence). The DNA of the CDR3 is TGTGCCAGTAGTATCTCCGGACAGATCCAAGAGACCCAGTACTTC. Translated, it gives CASSISGQIQETQYF.

This rearrangement joins TRBV9 to TRBJ2-5; D possibly corresponds to TRBD2 (6 bases). The CDR3 totals 15 residues. Germline values: CDR1 SGDLS, CDR2 YYNGEE. V gave up 0 bases and J gave up 1 base, with 10 bases separating them. The CDR3 is CASSVVVGGQETQYF. The CDR3 DNA is TGTGCCAGCAGCGTAGTAGTCGGGGGCCAAGAGACCCAGTACTTC.

The chain uses TRBV7-8 and TRBJ2-7; TRBD1 matches 8 bases. Per germline, CDR1 SGHVS and CDR2 FQNEAQ. The CDR3 is 17 amino acids. The junction had 13 bases not matched to a gene; V was cut back by 1 base and J by 5 bases. CDR3 loop: CASSLDHDRGPSHEQYF. The CDR3 region has the DNA TGTGCCAGCAGCTTAGACCATGACAGGGGTCCTTCCCACGAGCAGTACTTC.

The J gene is TRBJ1-1, the V gene TRBV5-4, with D unresolved. This CDR3 spans 12 amino acids. Germline CDR1 and CDR2: SGHNT and YYREEE (reference sequence). V was cut by 4 bases and J by 4 bases, with 8 bases left in between. CDR3 protein: CASSPLGTEAFF. The CDR3 DNA is TGTGCCAGCAGCCCCCTTGGCACTGAAGCTTTCTTT.

The chain recombines TRBV4-1 with TRBJ1-1, with no clear D. The V end lost 1 base, the J end lost 0 bases, and 15 bases lay between the germline ends. The germline V gene has CDR1 MGHRA and CDR2 YSYEKL. The CDR3 totals 17 residues. CDR3 coding DNA: TGCGCCAGCAGCCAAGTCGGAACCGCGGGATTGAACACTGAAGCTTTCTTT. Residues: CASSQVGTAGLNTEAFF.

This chain uses TRBV13 with TRBJ2-3; D is perhaps TRBD2 (5 bases). Germline CDR1 is PRHDT and CDR2 is FYEKMQ (reference sequence). V lost 1 base to trimming and J lost 4 bases, with 6 bases between them. The CDR3 contains 13 residues. DNA for the CDR3: TGTGCCAGCAGCTTAGAGGGAGCAGATACGCAGTATTTT. As protein: CASSLEGADTQYF.